These 32 T cell receptor beta chains share one sample of origin, sequenced in a study of blood T cell dynamics during melanoma immunotherapy. The repertoire was sequenced with immunoSEQ multiplex PCR; TCRdb's copy has only in-frame clones and lacks some. The top ten clones hold less than 0.95% of a sample with more than 13,000 clones, roughly nine tenths of them seen once. Time point given: week 3, after first cycle of checkpoint inhibitor. Sample: blood, taken from a patient treated with checkpoint blockade. These receptors all stem from a human donor with melanoma.

The CDR3 DNA reads TGTGCCAGCAGTGAAGAGCCCCCTACCCAGCATTTT. It is translated as CASSEEPPTQHF. The V call is TRBV6-1, the J call TRBJ1-5; the D is unclear. V was pared by 1 base and J by 11 bases, with 9 bases between. CDR3 size: 12 residues. Germline lookup yields CDR1 MNHNS and CDR2 SASEGT.

The chain recombines TRBV30 with TRBJ1-2; no reliable D call. Germline loops: CDR1 GTSNPN, CDR2 SVGIG (reference sequence). V was pared by 3 bases and J by 3 bases, with 5 bases between. The CDR3 has 11 amino acids. CDR3 sequence: CAWSRDYGYTF. The CDR3, as DNA: TGTGCCTGGAGCCGGGACTATGGCTACACCTTC.

V usage is TRBV7-9 and J usage is TRBJ2-1, with D unresolved. The CDR3 covers 13 residues. Trimming shortened V by 0 bases and J by 3 bases, and 3 bases separated the two germline ends. Germline V gene lookup returns CDR1 SEHNR and CDR2 FQNEAQ (reference sequence). The chain's CDR3 is CASSLANYNEQFF. For the CDR3, the DNA is TGTGCCAGCAGCTTAGCGAACTACAATGAGCAGTTCTTC.

The chain joins TRBV6-1 to TRBJ2-1, with a possible D match to TRBD2 (6 bases). V was shortened by 1 base and J by 0 bases, with 13 bases between the two germline ends. Germline-derived CDR1 and CDR2 are MNHNS and SASEGT. This CDR3 is built from 17 residues. In DNA form, the CDR3 reads TGTGCCAGCAGTGAAGGGCCTGGGAGGAGCTCCTACAATGAGCAGTTCTTC. Translating it yields CASSEGPGRSSYNEQFF.

This clone was seen just once. The chain joins TRBV5-6 to TRBJ1-6; a weak D match, TRBD1 (5 bases). Trimming removed 6 bases at V and 7 bases at J, with 20 bases between. CDR3 length: 16 residues. Germline V gene lookup returns CDR1 SGHDT and CDR2 YYEEEE. CDR3 DNA sequence: TGTGCCAGCAAGCAGGGTGGGCTTCTCTCCAATTCACCCCTCCACTTT. Encoded protein: CASKQGGLLSNSPLHF.

This clone was counted once. V gene TRBV29-1 combines with J gene TRBJ1-2; D remains ambiguous. Germline CDR1 and CDR2: SQVTM and ANQGSEA. The CDR3 sequence is 13 residues long. Trimming shortened V by 0 bases and J by 6 bases, and 11 bases separated the two germline ends. CDR3 loop: CSVEEYWGNGYTF. CDR3 in DNA: TGCAGCGTTGAAGAATATTGGGGTAATGGCTACACCTTC.

The chain recombines TRBV27 with TRBJ2-1; 10 bases agree with TRBD2. Trimming took 6 bases from V and 0 from J; bases not matched to a gene: 8. This CDR3 has 17 amino acids. Germline CDR1 is MNHEY and CDR2 is SMNVEV (reference sequence). CDR3 DNA: TGTGCCAGCAGACGTGGACTAGCGGCTTTCTCCTACAATGAGCAGTTCTTC. Its protein product is CASRRGLAAFSYNEQFF.

The chain combines TRBV4-1 with TRBJ2-7; 9 bases line up with TRBD1. The CDR3 is 20 amino acids. The germline V gene encodes CDR1 MGHRA and CDR2 YSYEKL. The ends lost 3 bases at V and 0 bases at J; junction bases unmatched: 18. As DNA, the CDR3 is TGCGCCAGCAGCCAGGCAAACAGGGGGCTTACAGGAAGGAGCTCCTACGAGCAGTACTTC. It specifies CASSQANRGLTGRSSYEQYF.

This rearrangement joins TRBV12-2 to TRBJ2-3; the DNA was not used to check the table's D call, TRBD2. TRBV12-2 is assigned pseudogene status. There are 18 residues in the CDR3. CDR3 nucleotide sequence: TGTGCAAGTCGCTTAGGGGTCCACGGACTAGAGGTCGCGGATACGCAGTATTTT. This gives the protein CASRLGVHGLEVADTQYF.

This sequence joins TRBV5-4 and TRBJ1-1; the D gene is possibly TRBD1 (5 bases). V lost 0 bases to trimming and J lost 0 bases, with 12 bases between them. The germline CDR1 and CDR2 sequences are SGHNT and YYREEE (reference sequence). This CDR3 spans 16 amino acids. The CDR3 DNA follows: TGTGCCAGCAGCTTGGCGTCAGGGAGAATGAACACTGAAGCTTTCTTT. Translating it yields CASSLASGRMNTEAFF.

As concerns this clone: The CDR3 does not end in the conserved phenylalanine or tryptophan, so this is likely a read error. It is unclear where the CDR3 begins or ends on the DNA, so no DNA is shown, and the CDR3 is as TCRdb lists it. This chain uses TRBV5-4 with TRBJ2-2. CDR1 is SGHNT, CDR2 YYREEE, per germline (reference sequence). The CDR3 region is 16 residues in length, termini included. CDR3: CASSFWPVGDEDPASI.

V and J are TRBV29-1 and TRBJ2-7; D possibly uses TRBD1 or TRBD2 (5 bases each). V lost 6 bases, J lost 0 bases, and 15 bases lay in between. This CDR3 is 14 amino acids long. Germline V CDR1 and CDR2: SQVTM, ANQGSEA. CDR3 protein: CSVYDGTDSYEQYF. The CDR3 DNA sequence: TGCAGCGTCTACGATGGGACGGACTCCTACGAGCAGTACTTC.

This chain connects TRBV9 to TRBJ1-1, with a tentative D call TRBD1 (5 bases). This CDR3 has 15 amino acids. Germline CDR1 reads SGDLS; CDR2 reads YYNGEE. V lost 1 base and J lost 2, with 12 bases in between. The CDR3 here is CASSVNTGTNTEAFF. CDR3 nucleotide sequence: TGTGCCAGCAGCGTAAACACGGGGACTAACACTGAAGCTTTCTTT.

V gene TRBV7-8 combines with J gene TRBJ2-7, with 9 nucleotides matching TRBD1. Germline CDR1 reads SGHVS; CDR2 reads FQNEAQ. The junction had 14 bases not matched to a gene; V was cut back by 5 bases and J by 6 bases. This CDR3 has 16 residues. In DNA form, the CDR3 reads TGTGCCAGCAGCCCGACAAAACAGGGGGCCCCTCTCGAGCAGTACTTC. It is translated as CASSPTKQGAPLEQYF.

The chain links TRBV6-5 to TRBJ1-2; 9 positions agree with TRBD1. Germline CDR1 MNHEY, CDR2 SVGAGI. Unmatched junction bases numbered 6, after V lost 6 bases and J lost 7 bases. There are 13 residues in the CDR3. CDR3 protein: CASSLTGGSGYTF. CDR3 nucleotide sequence: TGTGCCAGCAGCCTCACAGGGGGCAGTGGCTACACCTTC.

V and J are TRBV21-1 and TRBJ1-1. TRBV21-1 is classified as a pseudogene. The CDR3 has 15 amino acids. The CDR3 coding sequence is TGTGCCAGCAACCTATTTACCGGGACGGGGCCTGAAGCTTTCTTT. It codes for CASNLFTGTGPEAFF.

A single count supports this clone. The J gene is TRBJ2-5, the V gene TRBV27, with 13 positions matching TRBD2. Germline V gives CDR1 MNHEY, CDR2 SMNVEV (reference sequence). The CDR3 spans 16 residues. Losses at the gene ends were 6 bases for V and 14 bases for J; bases not matched to a gene: 18. The CDR3 nucleotides read TGTGCCAGCAGCCTAAACCCGGGACTAGCGGGACTCAGGGGATACTTC. Its translation is CASSLNPGLAGLRGYF.

The chain uses TRBV19 and TRBJ1-5; possible D gene TRBD1, 6 bases. Trimming left V 2 bases short and J 2 bases short, with 13 bases between. CDR1 is LNHDA, CDR2 SQIVND, per germline (reference sequence). There are 16 residues in the CDR3. This CDR3 is CASSIRGEGGNQPQHF. The CDR3 nucleotides read TGTGCCAGTAGTATACGTGGGGAGGGGGGCAATCAGCCCCAGCATTTT.

The chain recombines TRBV7-2 with TRBJ2-3, with 10 positions matching TRBD2. From germline, CDR1 is SGHTA and CDR2 FQGNSA. The CDR3 length is 13 residues. With 9 bases clipped from V and 10 bases from J, the junction kept 10 bases outside the gene matches. The CDR3 DNA follows: TGTGCCAGTGGTGGGCTAGCGGGAGTGTCGCAGTATTTT. Its translation is CASGGLAGVSQYF.

This clone has only one observation. This chain links TRBV18 with TRBJ1-4; 7 nucleotides align to TRBD1. The CDR3 is 13 amino acids. The germline CDR1 and CDR2 sequences are KGHSH and LQKENI. V shed 3 bases, J shed 10 bases, and the junction held 5 bases outside the gene matches. The CDR3: CASSPDRVGKLFF. The CDR3 DNA sequence: TGTGCCAGCTCACCTGACAGGGTAGGAAAACTGTTTTTT.

J is TRBJ1-5 and V is TRBV5-5, with 7 nucleotides matching TRBD1. V was clipped by 2 bases and J by 6 bases; unmatched bases: 11. The CDR3 has 16 residues. Germline lookup yields CDR1 SGHKS and CDR2 YYEKEE (reference sequence). The CDR3: CASSFSGQAGGQPQHF. The CDR3 bases are TGTGCCAGCAGCTTTAGCGGACAGGCGGGAGGTCAGCCCCAGCATTTT.

The V gene is TRBV7-8, the J gene TRBJ1-1; D is ambiguous. The V gene lost 8 bases and the J gene lost 6 bases, with 25 bases spanning the gap. Germline CDR1 is SGHVS and CDR2 is FQNEAQ. The CDR3 contains 16 residues. DNA for the CDR3: TGTGCCAGCTTGGGTCCAGGAGCCCGAAGCGTGCCTGAAGCTTTCTTT. It codes for CASLGPGARSVPEAFF.

This clone has only a few counts. The chain recombines TRBV19 with TRBJ1-5; 8 bases match TRBD1. V was pared by 3 bases and J by 2 bases, with 3 bases of the junction left unmatched. CDR1 is LNHDA, CDR2 SQIVND, per germline (reference sequence). CDR3 length: 15 residues. CDR3 loop: CASSIGQGRNQPQHF. The CDR3 bases are TGTGCCAGTAGTATCGGACAGGGTCGCAATCAGCCCCAGCATTTT.

The chain carries TRBV30 and TRBJ2-7, with 7 bases aligning to TRBD2. Per the germline V gene, CDR1 is GTSNPN and CDR2 is SVGIG (reference sequence). This CDR3 spans 12 amino acids. V shed 5 bases and J 0 bases; nucleotides not matched to a gene: 1. The CDR3 protein is CAWGDYSYEQYF. The CDR3 nucleotides read TGTGCCTGGGGGGACTACTCCTACGAGCAGTACTTC.

This clone was counted a single time. This chain connects TRBV28 to TRBJ1-1; D may be TRBD1 (6 bases). V was shortened by 1 base and J by 6 bases, with 24 bases between the two germline ends. The CDR3 contains 18 residues. CDR1 is MDHEN, CDR2 SYDVKM, per germline. Here the CDR3 reads CASSLLFRGPTIGAEAFF. CDR3 coding DNA: TGTGCCAGCAGTTTATTGTTCCGGGGGCCAACAATAGGAGCTGAAGCTTTCTTT.

The chain recombines TRBV5-6 with TRBJ2-1; D is unclear. The CDR3 is made up of 14 amino acids. CDR1 and CDR2 (germline): SGHDT, YYEEEE. V lost 1 base and J lost 0, with 5 bases in between. The CDR3 DNA reads TGTGCCAGCAGCTTGCCTAGCTCCTACAATGAGCAGTTCTTC. Amino acid sequence: CASSLPSSYNEQFF.

This chain links TRBV29-1 with TRBJ1-2, with 8 bases that match TRBD1. Germline V gene lookup returns CDR1 SQVTM and CDR2 ANQGSEA. This CDR3 comprises 20 residues. J lost 3 bases, V lost 1 base, and 22 bases had no gene match. The CDR3 sequence: CSVEGYRGPQGASSDYGYTF. Written as DNA, the CDR3 is TGCAGCGTTGAAGGTTATAGAGGGCCCCAGGGGGCATCTTCGGACTATGGCTACACCTTC.

This sequence joins TRBV7-8 and TRBJ1-2; 7 bases fit TRBD1. CDR1 and CDR2 from the germline V gene are SGHVS and FQNEAQ. The CDR3 consists of 12 residues. Germline trimming cut 2 bases from V and 8 bases from J; bases unmatched to any gene: 2. As DNA, the CDR3 is TGTGCCAGCAGCTTACAGGGGGACGGCTACACCTTC. Translated, it gives CASSLQGDGYTF.

This clone was counted a single time. One end of the junction does not line up with germline, which may come from a read error. This CDR3 reads CASSPPTGGREQYF. In nucleotides, the CDR3 is TGTGCCAGCTCCCCACCGACAGGGGGTCGTGAGCAGTACTTC. The V call is TRBV18, the J call TRBJ2-7; 9 nucleotides agree with TRBD1. Looked up from germline, CDR1 is KGHSH and CDR2 is LQKENI. The CDR3 length is 14 residues.

This clone occurred once. The chain recombines TRBV2 with TRBJ2-3; no clear D gene. V was shortened by 6 bases and J by 2 bases, with 15 bases between the two germline ends. This CDR3 comprises 15 residues. CDR1 is SNHLY and CDR2 is FYNNEI in the germline V gene. The CDR3 nucleotides read TGTGCCAGCAGGGGTGGGCCCGGCCCCACAGATACGCAGTATTTT. Residues: CASRGGPGPTDTQYF.

This chain connects TRBV28 to TRBJ2-3; D possibly matches TRBD1 or TRBD2 (6 bases each). Per germline, CDR1 MDHEN and CDR2 SYDVKM. V was trimmed by 10 bases and J by 5 bases, leaving 22 bases between them. The CDR3 spans 15 residues. The CDR3 nucleotides are TGTGCCACCGACTCTAGCGCCAGGGGTGGAGATACGCAGTATTTT. This gives the protein CATDSSARGGDTQYF.

The V and J genes are TRBV6-6 and TRBJ1-3, with no clear D. Trimming cost V 5 bases and J 0 bases, with 11 bases left between them. Germline lookup yields CDR1 MNHNY and CDR2 SVGAGI (reference sequence). This CDR3 is built from 15 residues. In nucleotides, the CDR3 is TGTGCCAGCAGTAACAAGCAGAGCTCTGGAAACACCATATATTTT. It yields the protein CASSNKQSSGNTIYF.